This T cell receptor beta chain was identified in a study of shared clonotypes between healthy human individuals (dated by TCRdb to between 2020 and 2021). Looking at the study overall: Three men and a couple of women, aged 18 to 49 years, made up the cohort. Per donor, three plates each were used for CD4 naive and CD4 memory, two for CD8 naive, and one for CD8 memory. To estimate repertoire size and how much clonotypes are shared between individuals, the study performed deep sequencing of blood TCR repertoires from roughly five healthy adults. Libraries were prepared and TCR repertoires were sequenced by different laboratories using diverse techniques, in order to increase sequencing depth and limit assay-specific biases. Each donor's leukapheresis produced roughly between roughly 0.85 and 10 billion PBMCs.

The junction carries 0 bases between V and J, which are trimmed by 0 bases and 0 bases respectively. The CDR3 sequence holds 14 residues, the cysteine and phenylalanine included. Just the 42-base CDR3 DNA is kept, in frame starting at base 1. Taken from the germline V gene (reference sequence), the CDR1 and CDR2 loops are MNHEY and SMNVEV. Using the deep immunoSEQ assay, TCR CDR3 regions were amplified from genomic DNA by multiplex PCR. For each cell subset, the extracted genomic DNA was distributed evenly across all wells of several immunoSEQ 96-well plates, and each plate served as one replicate. Each replicate PCR for sorted subsets received around 200 ng genomic DNA, equal to roughly 30,000 T cell genomes. The purified libraries were quantified using a Qubit 3.0 fluorometer, sized with a Bioanalyzer 2100, and then quantified again using the KAPA Library Quantification kit. Every immunoSEQ 96-well plate was sequenced on a dedicated single-read 150-cycle Illumina NextSeq 550 flow cell. Processing in the source paper ran as follows. Because the immunoSEQ output held only junctional sequences and lacked quality scores, the filtering could not match the filtering applied to full-length reads. To assign V/J genes and CDR3, sequences were annotated against IMGT germline references using PyIR, a Python wrapper for IgBLAST v1.9. Any read was removed if the V/J assignment was weak (E-value above 1e-6), the CDR3 was missing, or the read contained stop codons, out-of-frame junctions, or ambiguous translated residues. V3J clonotypes were defined as sequences sharing an identical inferred V gene, J gene, and CDR3 amino acid sequence. Percentage overlap between repertoires was computed as shared unique clonotypes divided by the size of the smaller repertoire. Richness of each repertoire was evaluated using RTK rarefaction, the Chao1 estimator, and Recon v2.1 estimates of unobserved clonotypes. OLGA was used to compute generation probabilities for all TCRbeta clonotypes that the gDNA method yielded from a handful of donors. The table comes from immuneACCESS by way of TCRdb, which keeps in-frame sequences with V and J called. Part of the clones is missing from these tables; in studies checked, under half for an unresolved V gene and the rest for unknown reasons. The V and J calls and clone size were taken over from that table, and D and trimming were inferred from the DNA. This sample has about 1 million clones in its table, and under 80% of those were observed once. The ten largest make up about 1.5% of the sample.

Points the paper makes about the study in general: Larger estimated clonotype richness was generally found for naive subsets than for memory subsets. Because the study included only a small number of donors, the genetic and exposure-history diversity represented was limited. Even with the large sequencing depth, rarefaction of the sorted-subset datasets indicated that sequencing was incomplete. Pairwise subsampling indicated that sequencing depth was expected to affect the degree of clonotype sharing among donors. Sampling was limited to blood, and TCR repertoires in tissue likely differ from TCR repertoires in blood. Across several donors, around 5.4% of naive CD4, 3% to 3.5% of naive CD8, roughly 2.2% of memory CD4, and roughly 0.4% of memory CD8 clonotypes were shared. Compared with non-shared clonotypes, the clonotypes found in all four sorted-subset donors had higher generation probabilities.

The donors were healthy, HIV-negative adults who had no recently reported acute infections or vaccinations. Every donor was a Caucasian adult living in Nashville, Tennessee, USA. Magnetic negative selection was used to enrich CD4+ T cells, after which naive cells were positively selected on CD45RA and the negative fraction became the memory subset. After blood collection by leukapheresis, PBMCs were isolated using Ficoll-Histopaque density gradient centrifugation and then cryopreserved in the vapor phase of liquid nitrogen. Analytical flow cytometry was used to check the purity and quantity of every magnetically sorted T cell population. From each sorted fraction, genomic DNA was isolated and quantified by UV absorbance on a Nanodrop 2000c. Comment on this clone: The antigen it recognizes is unknown. No clone much larger than this one lies a single base away; base qualities are absent. The same CDR3 also results from other DNA sequences found in this sample.

The sequenced sample consisted of memory CD4+ T cells sorted from blood. In the paper's terms, the cell subset or site label means: CD45RA-negative fraction. The rearrangement joined TRBV27 to TRBJ2-6; too little of a D gene remains to name it. This receptor was identified in a man aged 18 to 30 in good health. The CDR3 is CASSLSSGANVLTF. The bases read TGTGCCAGCAGTTTATCCTCTGGGGCCAACGTCCTGACTTTC.